This T cell receptor (beta chain) was identified during a study of blood T cell repertoires in COVID-19. The wider study: COVID-19 samples collected from the United States, Italy and Spain covered acute and convalescent phases. The analysed material was cDNA or gDNA that came from T cells, B-cell-depleted T cells, or PBMCs.

Per the original methods: Reference gene primer amplification yielded estimated nucleated cell counts. Data came from immunoSEQ multiplex PCR; TCRdb stores just in-frame clones and leaves some out. V and J calls and clone size are as listed in that table; D and trimming were resolved from the DNA. The sample records about 200,000 clones, just over 85% being singletons. V was shortened by 0 bases and J by 1 base, with 4 bases between the two germline ends. The CDR3 totals 13 residues. Germline loops: CDR1 SGHNT, CDR2 YYREEE (reference sequence). The clonotype comes from a man in his fifties with acute or convalescent COVID-19. Material for sequencing was peripheral blood. The chain uses TRBV5-4 and TRBJ1-1; D gene uncertain. The CDR3 DNA sequence: TGTGCCAGCAGCTTGGACAGGAACACTGAAGCTTTCTTT. This gives the protein CASSLDRNTEAFF.